These 29 T cell receptor beta chains came from one sample sequenced in a study of shared clonotypes between healthy human individuals. Only in-frame clones appear in the TCRdb table, and some are missing; sequencing was by immunoSEQ multiplex PCR. This sample has 2 million to 3 million clones, with 80% to 95% found just once. Sequenced: naive CD4+ T cells from PBMCs. Subset noted: CD45RA+ positively selected. These receptors all stem from a man younger than 30 in good health. Some clones in this sample may be carry-over from other donors' samples.

In this sample, this clone turned up once. The chain employs TRBV7-2 and TRBJ2-1; D is possibly TRBD2 (7 bases). The germline gives CDR1 SGHTA, CDR2 FQGNSA. This CDR3 region has 14 residues. V was clipped by 4 bases and J by 9 bases, with 16 bases between them. CDR3 DNA: TGTGCCAGCAGCTCCGTCCCAGGGGAGGGTGAGCAGTTCTTC. Its translation is CASSSVPGEGEQFF.

Written as DNA, the CDR3 is TGTGCCAGCAGCGTGGGGACGGAACGCGAGCAGTACTTC. Its translation is CASSVGTEREQYF. The chain is built from TRBV7-6 and TRBJ2-7, with D perhaps TRBD1 or TRBD2 (5 bases each). This CDR3 spans 13 amino acids. Trimming cost V 5 bases and J 6 bases, with 14 bases left between them. Germline loops: CDR1 SGHVS, CDR2 FNYEAQ.

DNA of the CDR3: TGTGCCAGCAGTTTGCCGACAGGGTTAGGTTTCCACGAGCAGTACTTC. Its translation: CASSLPTGLGFHEQYF. The chain recombines TRBV11-2 with TRBJ2-7; 7 nucleotides align to TRBD1. There are 16 residues in the CDR3. The J segment lost 5 bases and the V segment lost 6 bases, leaving 16 bases of the junction unmatched. In germline, CDR1 is SGHAT, CDR2 FQNNGV.

This clone was counted a single time. This chain links TRBV14 with TRBJ2-6, with 9 nucleotides matching TRBD1. The CDR3 length is 19 residues. V was clipped by 4 bases and J by 0 bases; unmatched bases: 10. Germline lookup yields CDR1 SGHDN and CDR2 FVKESK. As DNA, the CDR3 is TGTGCCAGCAGCCTAACCGGGACAGGGAGTTTCTCTGGGGCCAACGTCCTGACTTTC. Translating it yields CASSLTGTGSFSGANVLTF.

This clone was observed a handful of times. The rearrangement joins TRBV30 to TRBJ1-1; 9 nucleotides align to TRBD1. The V gene end was trimmed by 3 bases and the J gene end by 1 base; junction bases not matched to a gene: 3. This CDR3 comprises 14 residues. Germline V gene lookup returns CDR1 GTSNPN and CDR2 SVGIG (reference sequence). The CDR3 here is CAWSQDRGNTEAFF. The CDR3 region has the DNA TGTGCCTGGAGCCAGGACAGGGGGAACACTGAAGCTTTCTTT.

The CDR3 DNA reads TGTGCCAGCAGCCTAGTCTGGAACAATCAGCCCCAGCATTTT. Translated: CASSLVWNNQPQHF. The chain has TRBV28 and TRBJ1-5; no firm D call. Germline V gene data show CDR1 as MDHEN and CDR2 as SYDVKM. Trimming pared 6 bases from V and 3 bases from J, leaving 12 bases between. This CDR3 has 14 residues.

This rearrangement joins TRBV7-2 to TRBJ2-7, with 12 bases aligning to TRBD2. Germline assignment: CDR1 SGHTA and CDR2 FQGNSA. V gave up 1 base and J gave up 0 bases; unmatched junction bases: 4. CDR3 length: 17 amino acids. The CDR3 here is CASSLGTSGTFSYEQYF. In nucleotides, the CDR3 is TGTGCCAGCAGCTTAGGGACTAGCGGGACCTTCTCCTACGAGCAGTACTTC.

Turning to this clone: The sample holds other DNA sequences that translate to the same CDR3. This sequence joins TRBV7-2 and TRBJ2-3, with D unresolved. The CDR3 spans 14 residues. The ends were cut back, 0 bases at V and 1 base at J, with 5 bases in the middle. From germline, CDR1 is SGHTA and CDR2 FQGNSA. CDR3 protein: CASSLASGTDTQYF. CDR3 in DNA: TGTGCCAGCAGCTTAGCCTCCGGCACAGATACGCAGTATTTT.

This rearrangement joins TRBV27 to TRBJ2-7; D not certain. The CDR3 extends over 15 amino acids. Germline V CDR1 and CDR2: MNHEY, SMNVEV (reference sequence). V was shortened by 4 bases and J by 6 bases, with 19 bases between the two germline ends. Written as DNA, the CDR3 is TGTGCCAGCAGTTCGTCCCTAGGACGGCGGTTCGAGCAGTACTTC. This gives the protein CASSSSLGRRFEQYF.

V usage is TRBV5-1 and J usage is TRBJ1-4; possible D gene TRBD1, 6 bases. CDR3 length equals 19 residues. Germline V CDR1 and CDR2: SGHRS, YFSETQ. Trimming removed 4 bases from V and 0 bases from J, with 22 bases in between. The CDR3 sequence is CASSPLPPGQLATNEKLFF. CDR3 DNA: TGCGCCAGCAGCCCGCTTCCTCCGGGACAACTTGCAACTAATGAAAAACTGTTTTTT. The complete variable domain, with remaining parts taken from reference TRBV5-1 and TRBJ1-4, reads KAGVTQTPRYLIKTRGQQVTLSCSPISGHRSVSWYQQTPGQGLQFLFEYFSETQRNKGNFPGRFSGRQFSNSRSEMNVSTLELGDSALYLCASSPLPPGQLATNEKLFFGSGTQLSVL.

With regard to this clone: The sample carries other DNA sequences with the same CDR3. The chain carries TRBV28 and TRBJ1-1, with 9 bases aligning to TRBD1. Germline V gene data show CDR1 as MDHEN and CDR2 as SYDVKM. This CDR3 spans 15 amino acids. The trim removed 5 bases at V and 3 bases at J, leaving 7 bases unmatched. The CDR3 bases are TGTGCCAGCAGTCTCCCGGGACAGGGATACACTGAAGCTTTCTTT. Translation: CASSLPGQGYTEAFF.

The V and J genes are TRBV7-6 and TRBJ2-1, with TRBD2 matching 12 bases. CDR1 and CDR2 (germline): SGHVS, FNYEAQ. The CDR3 contains 16 residues. V trimming: 4 bases; J trimming: 8 bases; junction bases outside the gene matches: 9. DNA of the CDR3: TGTGCCAGCAGCTCCTCTAGCGGGAGGGTGGCCCATGAGCAGTTCTTC. This gives the protein CASSSSSGRVAHEQFF.

The rearrangement links TRBV5-1 to TRBJ1-4; D is unresolved. The germline gives CDR1 SGHRS, CDR2 YFSETQ. The CDR3 is made up of 16 amino acids. The germline V and J ends were trimmed by 4 bases and 0 bases, with 13 bases remaining between them. The CDR3 is CASSPGWGPTNEKLFF. The CDR3 DNA reads TGCGCCAGCAGCCCCGGTTGGGGTCCAACTAATGAAAAACTGTTTTTT.

V and J are TRBV5-1 and TRBJ1-1; D ambiguous. The CDR3 runs 14 residues. Germline CDR1 is SGHRS and CDR2 is YFSETQ. V was cut by 2 bases and J by 0 bases, with 8 bases left in between. In nucleotides, the CDR3 is TGCGCCAGCAGCTTCCCGGGCTTGAACACTGAAGCTTTCTTT. Translating it yields CASSFPGLNTEAFF.

This chain links TRBV4-2 with TRBJ2-3; 10 nucleotides align to TRBD2. CDR3 length: 18 amino acids. The germline gives CDR1 LGHNA, CDR2 YNFKEQ. V lost 2 bases, J lost 3 bases, and 11 bases stayed unmatched. The CDR3 loop reads CASSQSSGRAYGTDTQYF. Here the CDR3 DNA reads TGTGCCAGCAGCCAATCAAGCGGGAGGGCTTATGGGACAGATACGCAGTATTTT.

V is TRBV5-1 and J is TRBJ2-2; 12 bases match TRBD1. CDR3 length: 16 residues. Germline CDR1 and CDR2: SGHRS and YFSETQ. V dropped 4 bases and J dropped 5; count of bases not matched to a gene: 6. The CDR3 DNA is TGCGCCAGCAGCCGGGGGACAGGGGGCGAGACCGGGGAGCTGTTTTTT. Translation gives CASSRGTGGETGELFF. Together with reference TRBV5-1 and TRBJ2-2, the CDR3 gives the full variable domain: KAGVTQTPRYLIKTRGQQVTLSCSPISGHRSVSWYQQTPGQGLQFLFEYFSETQRNKGNFPGRFSGRQFSNSRSEMNVSTLELGDSALYLCASSRGTGGETGELFFGEGSRLTVL.

This chain connects TRBV7-2 to TRBJ1-2, with no clear D. Deletions cut 4 bases from V and 7 bases from J, with 19 bases between. CDR3 length equals 15 residues. Germline loops: CDR1 SGHTA, CDR2 FQGNSA. The CDR3 protein is CASSWGTGRVGGYTF. In nucleotides, the CDR3 is TGTGCCAGCAGCTGGGGAACCGGTAGGGTGGGTGGCTACACCTTC.

The genes are TRBV28 and TRBJ2-2; 7 bases fit TRBD1. CDR3 length equals 15 residues. CDR1 and CDR2 (germline): MDHEN, SYDVKM. The junction had 8 bases not matched to a gene; V was cut back by 4 bases and J by 6 bases. The chain's CDR3 is CASSSGQESPGELFF. CDR3 DNA: TGTGCCAGCAGTTCCGGACAGGAGTCGCCCGGGGAGCTGTTTTTT.

The chain is built from TRBV10-3 and TRBJ2-7; TRBD1 agrees at 8 bases. The CDR3 consists of 14 residues. The V segment lost 2 bases and the J segment 2 bases; nucleotides outside the gene matches: 2. The germline V gene has CDR1 ENHRY and CDR2 SYGVKD. The CDR3 sequence: CAISEVQGAYEQYF. DNA of the CDR3: TGTGCCATCAGTGAGGTACAGGGGGCCTACGAGCAGTACTTC.

The chain has TRBV2 and TRBJ1-4; D not certain. Trimming removed 3 bases from V and 3 bases from J, with 8 bases in between. From germline, CDR1 is SNHLY and CDR2 FYNNEI. The CDR3 is 14 residues long. The CDR3 DNA reads TGTGCCAGCAGTGACGGCGGTCCTAATGAAAAACTGTTTTTT. This sequence encodes CASSDGGPNEKLFF.

The chain carries TRBV5-1 and TRBJ2-4, with 13 bases that match TRBD2. Germline lookup yields CDR1 SGHRS and CDR2 YFSETQ. This CDR3 has 20 amino acids. Germline trimming cut 3 bases from V and 7 bases from J; bases unmatched to any gene: 19. CDR3 amino acids: CASSWGLAGPGSAGRNIQYF. The CDR3 bases are TGCGCCAGCAGCTGGGGACTAGCGGGACCGGGGTCGGCGGGAAGGAACATTCAGTACTTC.

This clone was counted a few times. This chain joins TRBV2 and TRBJ1-2; possibly TRBD1 for D (5 bases). This CDR3 region has 14 residues. Trimming stripped 7 bases from V and 2 bases from J, with 14 bases between. Germline V CDR1 and CDR2: SNHLY, FYNNEI. In DNA, the CDR3 is TGTGCCAGCACCTCCGGGACGTCGAACTATGGCTACACCTTC. It specifies CASTSGTSNYGYTF.

This chain links TRBV11-1 with TRBJ2-1; D is perhaps TRBD1 (5 bases). Germline assignment: CDR1 SGHAT and CDR2 FQDESV (reference sequence). V lost 5 bases and J lost 7, with 12 bases in between. The CDR3 is 13 residues long. The CDR3 spells CASSQGLANEQFF. The CDR3 DNA sequence: TGTGCCAGCAGCCAGGGATTGGCAAATGAGCAGTTCTTC.

The rearrangement joins TRBV19 to TRBJ1-5, with D unclear. There are 14 residues in the CDR3. Germline lookup yields CDR1 LNHDA and CDR2 SQIVND (reference sequence). Trimming cost V 5 bases and J 0 bases, with 8 bases left between them. This chain's CDR3 is CASSGIYSNQPQHF. CDR3 sequence (DNA): TGTGCCAGTAGTGGCATCTATAGCAATCAGCCCCAGCATTTT.

This clone was seen just once. V and J are TRBV5-4 and TRBJ2-2; TRBD1 matches 7 bases. The germline V gene encodes CDR1 SGHNT and CDR2 YYREEE (reference sequence). Trimming at V came to 1 base and at J to 6 bases, leaving 0 bases not matched to a gene. The CDR3 loop spans 13 amino acids. The CDR3 DNA reads TGTGCCAGCAGCTTGCAGGGGGCCGGGGAGCTGTTTTTT. It is translated as CASSLQGAGELFF.

The chain couples TRBV5-5 to TRBJ2-2, with D perhaps assigned TRBD1 or TRBD2 (6 bases each). Germline values: CDR1 SGHKS, CDR2 YYEKEE (reference sequence). V was shortened by 7 bases and J by 6 bases, with 16 bases between the two germline ends. This CDR3 region has 14 residues. CDR3 coding DNA: TGTGCCAGCTGGGGGGCTGACTACGCCGGGGAGCTGTTTTTT. It is translated as CASWGADYAGELFF.

This sequence joins TRBV19 and TRBJ2-7; the match to TRBD2 covers 12 bases. This CDR3 comprises 14 residues. Losses at the gene ends were 6 bases for V and 5 bases for J; bases not matched to a gene: 5. CDR1 LNHDA and CDR2 SQIVND come from the germline V gene (reference sequence). CDR3 DNA: TGTGCCAGTAGGATATCTAGCGGGAGGGACGAGCAGTACTTC. Translating gives CASRISSGRDEQYF.

The gene calls are TRBV4-2 and TRBJ2-7, with D perhaps matching TRBD1 (6 bases). Germline V gene lookup returns CDR1 LGHNA and CDR2 YNFKEQ. The CDR3 has 16 residues. The V gene lost 0 bases and the J gene lost 4 bases, with 16 bases spanning the gap. For the CDR3, the DNA is TGTGCCAGCAGCCAAGATGTGGGGGCTAGGGGGTACGAGCAGTACTTC. Translated: CASSQDVGARGYEQYF.

The V and J genes are TRBV4-1 and TRBJ2-7; D gene ambiguous. The CDR3 contains 15 residues. Trimming pared 1 base from V and 3 bases from J, leaving 13 bases between. Germline assignment: CDR1 MGHRA and CDR2 YSYEKL. The CDR3 loop is CASSQGPIIVYEQYF. The CDR3 nucleotides read TGCGCCAGCAGCCAAGGCCCCATTATTGTCTACGAGCAGTACTTC.